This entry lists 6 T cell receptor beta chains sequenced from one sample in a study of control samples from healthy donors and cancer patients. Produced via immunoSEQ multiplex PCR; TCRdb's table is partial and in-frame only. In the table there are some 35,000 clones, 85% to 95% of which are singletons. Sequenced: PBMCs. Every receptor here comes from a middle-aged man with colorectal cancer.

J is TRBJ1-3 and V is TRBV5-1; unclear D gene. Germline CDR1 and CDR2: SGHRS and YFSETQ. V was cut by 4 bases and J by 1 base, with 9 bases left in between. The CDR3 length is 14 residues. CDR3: CASSEGFSGNTIYF. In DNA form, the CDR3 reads TGCGCCAGCAGCGAAGGTTTTTCTGGAAACACCATATATTTT.

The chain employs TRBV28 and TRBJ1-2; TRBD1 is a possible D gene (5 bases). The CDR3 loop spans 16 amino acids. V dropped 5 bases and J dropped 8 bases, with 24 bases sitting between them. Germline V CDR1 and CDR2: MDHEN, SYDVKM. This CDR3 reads CASSTLGGARSRGYTF. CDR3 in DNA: TGTGCCAGCAGTACCCTAGGAGGGGCGAGGAGTAGGGGCTACACCTTC.

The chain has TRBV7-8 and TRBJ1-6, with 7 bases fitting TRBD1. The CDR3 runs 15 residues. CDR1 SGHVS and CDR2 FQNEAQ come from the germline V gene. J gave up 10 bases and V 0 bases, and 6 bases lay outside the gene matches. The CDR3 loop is CASSLAAGQPSPLHF. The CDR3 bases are TGTGCCAGCAGCTTAGCGGCGGGACAGCCCTCACCCCTCCACTTT. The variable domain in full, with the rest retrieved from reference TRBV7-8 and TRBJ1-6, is GAGVSQSPRYKVAKRGQDVALRCDPISGHVSLFWYQQALGQGPEFLTYFQNEAQLDKSGLPSDRFFAERPEGSVSTLKIQRTQQEDSAVYLCASSLAAGQPSPLHFGNGTRLTVT.

This CDR3 is CASSARAGGPTDTQYF. The CDR3, as DNA: TGTGCCAGCAGTGCGCGGGCAGGGGGCCCCACAGATACGCAGTATTTT. The genes are TRBV7-8 and TRBJ2-3, with 8 bases aligning to TRBD1. Trimming at V came to 6 bases and at J to 2 bases, leaving 10 bases not matched to a gene. Germline CDR1 reads SGHVS; CDR2 reads FQNEAQ. The CDR3 totals 16 residues.

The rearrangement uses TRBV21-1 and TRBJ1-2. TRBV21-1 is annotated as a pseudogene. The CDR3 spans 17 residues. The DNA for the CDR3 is TGTGCCAGCACCCTGAGTCCCAAATCCCTATTTAACTATGGCTACACCTTC. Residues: CASTLSPKSLFNYGYTF.

The CDR3, as DNA: TGTGCCAGCTCCGCTAGGAGGGGGGGCACAGATACGCAGTATTTT. Protein: CASSARRGGTDTQYF. V and J are TRBV18 and TRBJ2-3, with D perhaps matching TRBD1 or TRBD2 (6 bases each). The CDR3 totals 15 residues. Trimming cost V 6 bases and J 1 base, with 14 bases left between them. CDR1 is KGHSH and CDR2 is LQKENI in the germline V gene.